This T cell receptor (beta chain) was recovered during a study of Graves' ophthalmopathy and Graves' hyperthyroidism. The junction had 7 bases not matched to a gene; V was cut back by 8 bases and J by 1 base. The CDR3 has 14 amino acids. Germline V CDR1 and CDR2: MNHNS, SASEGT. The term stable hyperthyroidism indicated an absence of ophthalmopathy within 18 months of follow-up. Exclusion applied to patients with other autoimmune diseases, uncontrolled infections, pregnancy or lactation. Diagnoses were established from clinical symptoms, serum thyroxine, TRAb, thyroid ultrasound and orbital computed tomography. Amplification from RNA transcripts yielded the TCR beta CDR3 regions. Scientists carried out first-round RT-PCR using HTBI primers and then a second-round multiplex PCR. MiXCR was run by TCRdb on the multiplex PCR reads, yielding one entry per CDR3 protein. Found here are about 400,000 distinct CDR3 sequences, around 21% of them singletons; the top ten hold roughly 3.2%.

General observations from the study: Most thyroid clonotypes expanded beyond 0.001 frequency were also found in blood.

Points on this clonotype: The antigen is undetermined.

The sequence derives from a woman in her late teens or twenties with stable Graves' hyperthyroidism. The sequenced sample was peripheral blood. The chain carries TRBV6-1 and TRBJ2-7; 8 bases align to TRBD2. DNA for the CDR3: TGTGCCAGCTCACGGGAGGGAGGATCCTACGAGCAGTACTTC. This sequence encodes CASSREGGSYEQYF.